This TCR beta chain came from a study of response to subunit inactivated influenza vaccine. The study, taken as a whole, reports: Authors suggested few new T cells are recruited by each seasonal influenza vaccination.

This clonotype appeared a few times. As yet, its antigen is unknown. From the RT-PCR reads, TCRdb called clonotypes with MiXCR, one entry per CDR3 protein. In the table there are approximately 200,000 distinct CDR3 sequences, roughly 14% of which are singletons. From germline, CDR1 is SEHNR and CDR2 FQNEAQ (reference sequence). V was trimmed by 7 bases and J by 5 bases, leaving 17 bases between them. This CDR3 is 14 amino acids long. This TCR derives from a man aged 50 to 60 who received an inactivated influenza vaccine. This sample comprised CD8+ T cells sorted from PBMCs, obtained more than 4 days after vaccination. The V gene is TRBV7-9, the J gene TRBJ2-5; D is uncertain. In nucleotides, the CDR3 is TGTGCCAGCAACCCCAAGGGTGTAGATGAGACCCAGTACTTC. Amino acid sequence: CASNPKGVDETQYF.